These 21 T cell receptor beta chains were all obtained from the same sample, sequenced in a study of blood T cell repertoires in COVID-19. Libraries were prepared by immunoSEQ multiplex PCR; TCRdb keeps only in-frame clonotypes and omits some of them. The sample yields 200,000 to 250,000 clones, about 86% seen once. The sequenced material came from PBMCs or T cells enriched from blood (not recorded which). These TCRs come from a woman aged 50 to 60 in a cohort exposed to, infected with or recovered from COVID-19 (not recorded which).

The rearrangement links TRBV5-1 to TRBJ1-2; D remains ambiguous. Between the trimmed V and J ends, which lost 4 bases and 8 bases, there was a span of 18 bases. The V gene's germline CDR1 is SGHRS and CDR2 YFSETQ. CDR3 length: 14 residues. The CDR3 nucleotides read TGCGCCAGCAGCCCGCTCGGGAGGGTTGAGGGCTACACCTTC. Translated: CASSPLGRVEGYTF.

V usage is TRBV11-1 and J usage is TRBJ1-2; D may be TRBD1 (6 bases). The CDR3 sequence is 13 residues long. Trimming pared 4 bases from V and 3 bases from J, leaving 9 bases between. Per the germline V gene, CDR1 is SGHAT and CDR2 is FQDESV (reference sequence). This CDR3 reads CASSSGVDYGYTF. The CDR3 nucleotides are TGTGCCAGCAGCTCAGGGGTGGACTATGGCTACACCTTC.

J is TRBJ2-5 and V is TRBV2, with D possibly matching TRBD1 (6 bases). The CDR3 totals 16 residues. The V gene lost 2 bases and the J gene lost 9 bases, with 22 bases spanning the gap. Germline V lookup: CDR1 SNHLY, CDR2 FYNNEI. Here the CDR3 DNA reads TGTGCCAGCAGTGAAACGGGCTCAGGGGTTCAAGGGCCCCAGTACTTC. Translated: CASSETGSGVQGPQYF.

The rearrangement links TRBV4-1 to TRBJ2-7; 9 bases agree with TRBD2. CDR3 length: 15 residues. Germline assignment: CDR1 MGHRA and CDR2 YSYEKL. Unmatched junction bases numbered 1, after V lost 1 base and J lost 0 bases. CDR3 DNA: TGCGCCAGCAGCCAAGCGCGGGGGGGCTCCTACGAGCAGTACTTC. This encodes CASSQARGGSYEQYF.

V and J are TRBV11-2 and TRBJ2-7; 12 bases agree with TRBD2. Per the germline V gene, CDR1 is SGHAT and CDR2 is FQNNGV. This CDR3 region has 17 residues. The J segment lost 2 bases and the V segment lost 4 bases, leaving 9 bases of the junction unmatched. The CDR3 region has the DNA TGTGCCAGCAGCTCTCACAGGACTAGCGGGGCAACCTACGAGCAGTACTTC. This gives the protein CASSSHRTSGATYEQYF.

The chain employs TRBV7-9 and TRBJ1-2; tentative D call: TRBD1 (6 bases). The CDR3 contains 13 residues. V was clipped by 2 bases and J by 7 bases, with 11 bases between them. The germline CDR1 and CDR2 sequences are SEHNR and FQNEAQ (reference sequence). The chain's CDR3 is CASSLSGERGYTF. The CDR3 DNA reads TGTGCCAGCAGCTTATCAGGGGAGCGTGGCTACACCTTC.

This clone was recorded once. V usage is TRBV29-1 and J usage is TRBJ2-1, with D perhaps TRBD2 (6 bases). CDR1 and CDR2 (germline): SQVTM, ANQGSEA. Deletions cut 6 bases from V and 6 bases from J, with 15 bases between. CDR3 size: 13 residues. Written as DNA, the CDR3 is TGCAGCGTGCTGCGGGGACCCCTCAATGAGCAGTTCTTC. Its protein is CSVLRGPLNEQFF.

The chain couples TRBV10-1 to TRBJ1-1; 10 bases line up with TRBD1. Germline V gene data show CDR1 as WNHNN and CDR2 as SYGVQD (reference sequence). CDR3 length: 15 residues. The V gene end was trimmed by 0 bases and the J gene end by 3 bases; junction bases not matched to a gene: 1. In DNA, the CDR3 is TGCGCCAGCAGTGAGTCGGGGACAGGGGACACTGAAGCTTTCTTT. It yields the protein CASSESGTGDTEAFF.

This sequence joins TRBV21-1 and TRBJ2-1; TRBD1 is the table's D call, not checked against the DNA. TRBV21-1 has pseudogene status. CDR3 length: 16 residues. CDR3 residues: CASSRRGKGAYNEQFF. The CDR3, as DNA: TGTGCCAGCAGCAGGAGGGGAAAGGGGGCGTACAATGAGCAGTTCTTC.

V gene TRBV7-3 combines with J gene TRBJ2-3; the match to TRBD1 covers 8 bases. CDR3 size: 20 residues. Looked up from germline, CDR1 is SGHTA and CDR2 is FQGTGA. Trimming took 3 bases from V and 0 from J; bases not matched to a gene: 17. CDR3 region: CASSFDVQGAGAVSTDTQYF. CDR3 nucleotides: TGTGCCAGCAGCTTCGACGTCCAGGGGGCCGGAGCAGTCAGCACAGATACGCAGTATTTT. Using reference TRBV7-3 and TRBJ2-3 for the parts outside the CDR3, the full variable domain is GAGVSQTPSNKVTEKGKYVELRCDPISGHTALYWYRQSLGQGPEFLIYFQGTGAADDSGLPNDRFFAVRPEGSVSTLKIQRTERGDSAVYLCASSFDVQGAGAVSTDTQYFGPGTRLTVL.

The rearrangement joins TRBV12-3 or TRBV12-4 to TRBJ1-2; the D is unclear. This CDR3 comprises 12 residues. With 6 bases removed from V and 0 bases from J, the gap between germline ends came to 5 bases. As DNA, the CDR3 is TGTGCCAGCAGCCTTACTAACTATGGCTACACCTTC. It codes for CASSLTNYGYTF.

The V gene is TRBV30, the J gene TRBJ1-6; weak D call: TRBD1 (5 bases). CDR3 length equals 13 residues. Germline-derived CDR1 and CDR2 are GTSNPN and SVGIG (reference sequence). The V and J ends lost 1 base and 9 bases respectively, with 10 bases between them. CDR3 coding DNA: TGTGCCTGGAGTGAGGTTGGGGCTTCACCCCTCCACTTT. Amino acid sequence: CAWSEVGASPLHF.

This clone was picked up one time. The chain links TRBV19 to TRBJ1-3, with 7 nucleotides matching TRBD1. Germline values: CDR1 LNHDA, CDR2 SQIVND (reference sequence). V gave up 7 bases and J gave up 5 bases; unmatched junction bases: 8. There are 14 residues in the CDR3. Written as DNA, the CDR3 is TGTGCCAGTACTCCGGGACAGAGTCGAAACACCATATATTTT. Protein product: CASTPGQSRNTIYF.

J is TRBJ1-1 and V is TRBV12-5; maybe TRBD1 (6 bases). Trimming stripped 0 bases from V and 3 bases from J, with 17 bases between. Germline V gene sequence: CDR1 LGHNT, CDR2 FRNRAP. The CDR3 length is 17 residues. The CDR3 protein is CASGLVMAGEKDTEAFF. The CDR3 bases are TGTGCTAGTGGTTTGGTAATGGCAGGGGAAAAGGACACTGAAGCTTTCTTT.

This clone was detected only a few times. The CDR3 sequence is CASSPGTTNEKLFF. The CDR3 region has the DNA TGTGCCAGCAGCCCAGGGACAACTAATGAAAAACTGTTTTTT. The rearrangement uses TRBV7-9 and TRBJ1-4; D is possibly TRBD1 (5 bases). V dropped 5 bases and J dropped 0 bases, with 7 bases sitting between them. Germline loops: CDR1 SEHNR, CDR2 FQNEAQ (reference sequence). This CDR3 contains 14 residues.

Comment on this clone: One end of the junction varies from germline; a read error may be responsible. This chain joins TRBV6-1 and TRBJ1-2, with 9 bases identical to TRBD1. Germline V gives CDR1 MNHNS, CDR2 SASEGT. The CDR3 extends over 14 amino acids. The CDR3 nucleotides are TGTGCCAGCCGTGAGACAGGGGGAAGCTATGGCTACACCTTC. It yields the protein CASRETGGSYGYTF.

This clone occurred once. This CDR3 reads CASSLQPGQPQNYGYTF. The CDR3 DNA follows: TGTGCCAGCAGCTTACAGCCGGGACAGCCACAAAACTATGGCTACACCTTC. This chain joins TRBV11-2 and TRBJ1-2; 7 positions match TRBD1. This CDR3 region has 17 residues. The germline gives CDR1 SGHAT, CDR2 FQNNGV. V lost 2 bases to trimming and J lost 2 bases; unmatched junction nucleotides: 11. The entire variable domain, with the rest obtained from reference TRBV11-2 and TRBJ1-2, is as follows: EAGVAQSPRYKIIEKRQSVAFWCNPISGHATLYWYQQILGQGPKLLIQFQNNGVVDDSQLPKDRFSAERLKGVDSTLKIQPAKLEDSAVYLCASSLQPGQPQNYGYTFGSGTRLTVV.

The V and J genes are TRBV6-5 and TRBJ1-1; no clear D gene. Trimming left V 2 bases short and J 8 bases short, with 6 bases between. Germline V gene sequence: CDR1 MNHEY, CDR2 SVGAGI. The CDR3 covers 11 residues. CDR3 sequence reads: CASSYAGEAFF. CDR3 sequence (DNA): TGTGCCAGCAGTTACGCGGGAGAAGCTTTCTTT.

This chain connects TRBV4-2 to TRBJ2-3; D ambiguous. The CDR3 consists of 14 residues. The germline gives CDR1 LGHNA, CDR2 YNFKEQ. The V gene lost 0 bases and the J gene lost 4 bases, with 8 bases spanning the gap. CDR3 coding DNA: TGTGCCAGCAGCCAAGATGGCAGTTCAGATACGCAGTATTTT. Residues: CASSQDGSSDTQYF.

The J gene is TRBJ2-1, the V gene TRBV28, with D perhaps matching TRBD2 (6 bases). Trimming removed 8 bases from V and 7 bases from J, with 12 bases in between. The CDR3 totals 12 residues. Germline loops: CDR1 MDHEN, CDR2 SYDVKM. The chain's CDR3 is CASGGRENEQFF. CDR3 nucleotide sequence: TGTGCCAGCGGGGGGAGAGAAAATGAGCAGTTCTTC.

In DNA, the CDR3 is TGCAGTGCTAGAGATCCTCGTGCTTTCTTT. Protein sequence: CSARDPRAFF. The chain employs TRBV20-1 and TRBJ1-1; D not resolved. This CDR3 spans 10 amino acids. Trimming left V 0 bases short and J 11 bases short, with 7 bases between. CDR1 DFQATT and CDR2 SNEGSKA come from the germline V gene (reference sequence).